One and the same sample provided the 12 T cell receptor beta chains below, sequenced in a study of identical twins. A single record per CDR3 protein comes from TCRdb applying MiXCR to the 5' RACE reads. The sample has roughly 720,000 distinct CDR3 sequences, around a sixth seen once. This same sample was also taken into another study, of T cells expressing NK-cell markers.

Sequences were obtained from PBMCs. These receptors were taken from a young woman in good health.

This clonotype was seen many times. The chain links TRBV7-6 to TRBJ2-3; weak D call: TRBD1 (6 bases). The CDR3 has 13 residues. Trimming shortened V by 5 bases and J by 2 bases, and 8 bases separated the two germline ends. Germline CDR1 SGHVS, CDR2 FNYEAQ. The CDR3 reads CASSGGITDTQYF. The CDR3 DNA reads as TGTGCCAGCAGCGGGGGCATCACAGATACGCAGTATTTT.

This clonotype was recorded at least ten times. The V gene is TRBV20-1, the J gene TRBJ2-1; D remains ambiguous. CDR1 is DFQATT and CDR2 is SNEGSKA in the germline V gene (reference sequence). V was shortened by 3 bases and J by 3 bases, with 3 bases between the two germline ends. This CDR3 region has 11 residues. The CDR3 DNA follows: TGCAGTGCTAGTCTCTACAATGAGCAGTTCTTC. Protein sequence: CSASLYNEQFF.

In its sample, this clonotype was seen once. The chain joins TRBV5-6 to TRBJ2-5; 10 positions agree with TRBD1. Germline V gene lookup returns CDR1 SGHDT and CDR2 YYEEEE. CDR3 size: 15 residues. The J segment lost 6 bases and the V segment lost 4 bases, leaving 9 bases of the junction unmatched. DNA for the CDR3: TGTGCCAGCAGCCGTGCGGGACAGGGGCTACAGACCCAGTACTTC. This codes for CASSRAGQGLQTQYF.

In this sample, this clonotype turned up a few times. This chain uses TRBV6-1 with TRBJ1-4; D is perhaps TRBD1 (5 bases). CDR1 and CDR2 from the germline V gene are MNHNS and SASEGT. Deletions cut 8 bases from V and 3 bases from J, with 13 bases between. The CDR3 sequence is 14 residues long. This chain's CDR3 is CASGPGRANEKLFF. In DNA form, the CDR3 reads TGTGCCAGCGGGCCGGGGCGTGCTAATGAAAAACTGTTTTTT.

V gene TRBV7-2 combines with J gene TRBJ1-1, with D possibly matching TRBD1 (6 bases). Trimming stripped 4 bases from V and 2 bases from J, with 11 bases between. The CDR3 sequence is 14 residues long. The germline V gene has CDR1 SGHTA and CDR2 FQGNSA. CDR3 bases: TGTGCCAGCAGCTCTACACAGGGAAACACTGAAGCTTTCTTT. Amino acids: CASSSTQGNTEAFF.

This clonotype was counted between two and nine times. The chain has TRBV12-3 or TRBV12-4 and TRBJ2-4; no reliable D call. This CDR3 region has 15 residues. Trimming shortened V by 2 bases and J by 8 bases, and 16 bases separated the two germline ends. In nucleotides, the CDR3 is TGTGCCAGCAGTTTAAGGTCAGGTCCGCAAGACATTCAGTACTTC. Protein: CASSLRSGPQDIQYF.

This clonotype was observed a few times. The chain links TRBV2 to TRBJ2-1; no reliable D call. Germline CDR1 and CDR2: SNHLY and FYNNEI. This CDR3 has 12 residues. Between the trimmed V and J ends, which lost 6 bases and 5 bases, there was a span of 8 bases. CDR3 sequence reads: CASSAEHNEQFF. The CDR3 DNA sequence: TGTGCCAGCAGCGCGGAACACAATGAGCAGTTCTTC.

This clonotype turned up a few times. The V and J genes are TRBV12-3 or TRBV12-4 and TRBJ2-2; 8 bases map to TRBD2. This CDR3 comprises 15 residues. V lost 5 bases and J lost 5; bases outside the gene matches: 7. CDR3 coding DNA: TGTGCCAGCAGTCCCGCGGGGGGACGGACCGGGGAGCTGTTTTTT. As protein: CASSPAGGRTGELFF.

The rearrangement links TRBV29-1 to TRBJ2-1; 7 positions agree with TRBD2. The CDR3 is made up of 14 amino acids. Germline V gene lookup returns CDR1 SQVTM and CDR2 ANQGSEA. J was trimmed by 2 bases and V by 4 bases; bases with no gene match: 5. In DNA form, the CDR3 reads TGCAGCGTTGTCGGCGGGAGCCCCTACAATGAGCAGTTCTTC. Translation gives CSVVGGSPYNEQFF.

DNA for the CDR3: TGTGCCAGCAGGAATAGGGTGGGGAATTCACCCCTCCACTTT. Translated, it gives CASRNRVGNSPLHF. The V call is TRBV12-3 or TRBV12-4, the J call TRBJ1-6, with no clear D. V was trimmed by 6 bases and J by 7 bases, leaving 13 bases between them. CDR3 length: 14 residues.

The chain couples TRBV5-1 to TRBJ1-4; D gene ambiguous. V was trimmed by 4 bases and J by 8 bases, leaving 15 bases between them. The germline CDR1 and CDR2 sequences are SGHRS and YFSETQ. CDR3 size: 14 residues. The CDR3 nucleotides read TGCGCCAGCAGCCCGCCTACCGAGAGGGAAAAACTGTTTTTT. Amino acids: CASSPPTEREKLFF.

This clonotype was picked up many times. This chain connects TRBV4-2 to TRBJ2-5, with 11 nucleotides matching TRBD1. The junction had 7 bases not matched to a gene; V was cut back by 0 bases and J by 4 bases. Germline assignment: CDR1 LGHNA and CDR2 YNFKEQ. This CDR3 is built from 17 residues. The CDR3 DNA sequence: TGTGCCAGCAGCCAAGAGTTCCAGGACAGGGGGCGAGAGACCCAGTACTTC. It is translated as CASSQEFQDRGRETQYF.